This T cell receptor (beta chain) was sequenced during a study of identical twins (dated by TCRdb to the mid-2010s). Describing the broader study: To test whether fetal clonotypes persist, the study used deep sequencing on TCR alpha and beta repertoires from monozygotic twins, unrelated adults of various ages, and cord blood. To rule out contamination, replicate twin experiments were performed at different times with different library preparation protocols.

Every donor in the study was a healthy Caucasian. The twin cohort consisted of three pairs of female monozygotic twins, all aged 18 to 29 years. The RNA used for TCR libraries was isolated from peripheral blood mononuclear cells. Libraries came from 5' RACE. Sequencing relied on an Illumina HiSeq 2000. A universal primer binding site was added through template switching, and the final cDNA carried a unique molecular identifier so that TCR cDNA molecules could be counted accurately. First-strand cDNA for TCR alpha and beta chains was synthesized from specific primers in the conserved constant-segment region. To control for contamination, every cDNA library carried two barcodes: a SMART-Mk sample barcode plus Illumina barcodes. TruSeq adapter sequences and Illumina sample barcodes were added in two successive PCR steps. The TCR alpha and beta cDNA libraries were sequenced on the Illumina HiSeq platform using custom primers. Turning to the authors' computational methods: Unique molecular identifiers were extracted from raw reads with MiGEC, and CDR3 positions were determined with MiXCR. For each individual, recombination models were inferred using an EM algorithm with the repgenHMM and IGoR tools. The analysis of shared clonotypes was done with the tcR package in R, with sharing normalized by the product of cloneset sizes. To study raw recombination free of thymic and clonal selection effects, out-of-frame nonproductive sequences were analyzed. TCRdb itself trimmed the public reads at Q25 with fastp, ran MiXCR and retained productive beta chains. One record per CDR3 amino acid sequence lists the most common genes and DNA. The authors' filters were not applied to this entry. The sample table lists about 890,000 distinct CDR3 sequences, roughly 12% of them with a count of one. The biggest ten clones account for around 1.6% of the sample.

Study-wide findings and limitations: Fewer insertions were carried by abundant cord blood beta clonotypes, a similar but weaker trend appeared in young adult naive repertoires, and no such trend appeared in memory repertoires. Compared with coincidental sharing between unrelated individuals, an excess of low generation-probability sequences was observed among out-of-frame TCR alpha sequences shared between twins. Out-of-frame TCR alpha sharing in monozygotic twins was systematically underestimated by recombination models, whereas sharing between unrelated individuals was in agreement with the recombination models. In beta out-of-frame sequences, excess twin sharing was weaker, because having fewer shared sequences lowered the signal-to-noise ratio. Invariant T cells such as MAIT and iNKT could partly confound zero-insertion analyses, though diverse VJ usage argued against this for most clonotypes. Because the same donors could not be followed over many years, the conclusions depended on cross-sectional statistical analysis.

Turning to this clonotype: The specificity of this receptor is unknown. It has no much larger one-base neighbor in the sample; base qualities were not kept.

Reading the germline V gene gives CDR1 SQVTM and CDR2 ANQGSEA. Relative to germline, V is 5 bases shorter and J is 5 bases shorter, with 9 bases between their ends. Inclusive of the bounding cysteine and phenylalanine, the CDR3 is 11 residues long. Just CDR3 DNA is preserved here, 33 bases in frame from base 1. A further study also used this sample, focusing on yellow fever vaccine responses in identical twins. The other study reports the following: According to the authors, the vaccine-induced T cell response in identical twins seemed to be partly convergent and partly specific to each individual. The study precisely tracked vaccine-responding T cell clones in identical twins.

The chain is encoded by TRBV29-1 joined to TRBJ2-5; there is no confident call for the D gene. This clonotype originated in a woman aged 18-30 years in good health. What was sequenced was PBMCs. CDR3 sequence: CSVQMGETQYF. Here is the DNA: TGCAGCGTTCAGATGGGTGAGACCCAGTACTTC.